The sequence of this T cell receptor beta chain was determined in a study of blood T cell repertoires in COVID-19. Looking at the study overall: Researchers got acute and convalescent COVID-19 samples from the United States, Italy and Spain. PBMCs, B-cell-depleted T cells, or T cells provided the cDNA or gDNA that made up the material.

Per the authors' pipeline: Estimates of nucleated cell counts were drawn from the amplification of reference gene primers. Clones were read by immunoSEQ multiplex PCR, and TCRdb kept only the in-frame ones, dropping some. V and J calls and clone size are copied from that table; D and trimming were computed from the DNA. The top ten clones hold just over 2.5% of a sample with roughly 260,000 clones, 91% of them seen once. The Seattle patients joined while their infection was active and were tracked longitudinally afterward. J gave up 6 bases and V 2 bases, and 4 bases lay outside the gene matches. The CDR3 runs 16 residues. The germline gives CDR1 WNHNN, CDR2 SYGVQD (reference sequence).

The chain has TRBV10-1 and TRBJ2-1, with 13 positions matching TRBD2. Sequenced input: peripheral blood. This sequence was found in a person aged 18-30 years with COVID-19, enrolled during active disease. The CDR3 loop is CASSEPGTSGVNEQFF. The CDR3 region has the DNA TGCGCCAGCAGTGAGCCAGGGACTAGCGGGGTCAATGAGCAGTTCTTC.